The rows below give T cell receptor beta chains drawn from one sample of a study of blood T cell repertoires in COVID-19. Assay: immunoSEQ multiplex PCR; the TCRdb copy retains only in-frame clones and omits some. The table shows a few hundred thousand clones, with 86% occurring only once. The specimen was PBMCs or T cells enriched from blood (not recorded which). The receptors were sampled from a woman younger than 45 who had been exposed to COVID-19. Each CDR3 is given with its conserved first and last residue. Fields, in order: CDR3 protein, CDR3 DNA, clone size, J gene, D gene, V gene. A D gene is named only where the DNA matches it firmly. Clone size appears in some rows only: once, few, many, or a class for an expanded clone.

CDR3 protein: CASSQQGANYGYTF
CDR3 DNA: TGTGCCAGCAGCCAGCAGGGGGCGAACTATGGCTACACCTTC
clone size: NA
J gene: TRBJ1-2
D gene: TRBD1
V gene: TRBV3-1/TRBV3-2

CDR3 protein: CASTRTGLSNSPLHF
CDR3 DNA: TGCGCCAGCACACGTACGGGACTCTCGAATTCACCCCTCCACTTT
clone size: NA
J gene: TRBJ1-6
D gene: NA
V gene: TRBV5-1

CDR3 protein: CASSTGGPNTEAFF
CDR3 DNA: TGCGCCAGCAGCACCGGGGGGCCGAACACTGAAGCTTTCTTT
clone size: NA
J gene: TRBJ1-1
D gene: NA
V gene: TRBV5-1

CDR3 protein: CATSDAGGSGELFF
CDR3 DNA: TGTGCCACCAGTGATGCAGGGGGCTCCGGGGAGCTGTTTTTT
clone size: NA
J gene: TRBJ2-2
D gene: TRBD1
V gene: TRBV24-1

CDR3 protein: CASSPFTGTSGNTIYF
CDR3 DNA: TGTGCCAGCAGCCCTTTCACAGGGACCTCTGGAAACACCATATATTTT
clone size: NA
J gene: TRBJ1-3
D gene: NA
V gene: TRBV6-2/TRBV6-3

CDR3 protein: CASSNDREVLYF
CDR3 DNA: TGTGCCAGCAGCAACGACCGGGAGGTGTTGTATTTT
clone size: few
J gene: TRBJ2-3
D gene: TRBD2
V gene: TRBV6-5

CDR3 protein: CASSPTGGYYNSPLHF
CDR3 DNA: TGTGCCAGCAGTCCGACAGGGGGATACTATAATTCACCCCTCCACTTT
clone size: NA
J gene: TRBJ1-6
D gene: TRBD1
V gene: TRBV27

CDR3 protein: CASSPPWGQNIQYF
CDR3 DNA: TGTGCCAGCAGCCCCCCGTGGGGCCAAAACATTCAGTACTTC
clone size: NA
J gene: TRBJ2-4
D gene: NA
V gene: TRBV5-5

CDR3 protein: CASSPATGVTEKLFF
CDR3 DNA: TGTGCCAGCAGCCCAGCGACAGGGGTTACTGAAAAACTGTTTTTT
clone size: once
J gene: TRBJ1-4
D gene: TRBD1
V gene: TRBV4-2

CDR3 protein: CAIRDLPGQTEAFF
CDR3 DNA: TGTGCCATCAGGGACCTCCCGGGACAGACTGAAGCTTTCTTT
clone size: NA
J gene: TRBJ1-1
D gene: TRBD1
V gene: TRBV10-3

CDR3 protein: CASNLQGTNTEAFF
CDR3 DNA: TGTGCCAGCAACCTACAGGGGACGAACACTGAAGCTTTCTTT
clone size: NA
J gene: TRBJ1-1
D gene: TRBD1
V gene: TRBV2

CDR3 protein: CASSLTGTTEAFF
CDR3 DNA: TGCGCCAGCAGCTTGACAGGGACCACTGAAGCTTTCTTT
clone size: NA
J gene: TRBJ1-1
D gene: NA
V gene: TRBV5-1

CDR3 protein: CASSLGGFSEKLFF
CDR3 DNA: TGTGCCAGCAGCTTAGGGGGCTTCAGTGAAAAACTGTTTTTT
clone size: once
J gene: TRBJ1-4
D gene: TRBD1
V gene: TRBV9

CDR3 protein: CASSLAGQGNTGELFF
CDR3 DNA: TGCGCCAGCAGCTTGGCTGGACAGGGAAACACCGGGGAGCTGTTTTTT
clone size: NA
J gene: TRBJ2-2
D gene: TRBD1
V gene: TRBV5-1

CDR3 protein: CASSFGRGGEKLFF
CDR3 DNA: TGTGCCAGCAGCTTCGGCAGGGGCGGCGAAAAACTGTTTTTT
clone size: NA
J gene: TRBJ1-4
D gene: NA
V gene: TRBV7-8

CDR3 protein: CAWSLTYPGQGKYGYTF
CDR3 DNA: TGTGCCTGGAGTCTTACTTACCCGGGACAGGGGAAGTATGGCTACACCTTC
clone size: once
J gene: TRBJ1-2
D gene: TRBD1
V gene: TRBV30

CDR3 protein: CASSPQTTGGDEKLFF
CDR3 DNA: TGTGCCAGCAGCCCTCAGACCACAGGGGGGGACGAAAAACTGTTTTTT
clone size: NA
J gene: TRBJ1-4
D gene: TRBD1
V gene: TRBV7-8